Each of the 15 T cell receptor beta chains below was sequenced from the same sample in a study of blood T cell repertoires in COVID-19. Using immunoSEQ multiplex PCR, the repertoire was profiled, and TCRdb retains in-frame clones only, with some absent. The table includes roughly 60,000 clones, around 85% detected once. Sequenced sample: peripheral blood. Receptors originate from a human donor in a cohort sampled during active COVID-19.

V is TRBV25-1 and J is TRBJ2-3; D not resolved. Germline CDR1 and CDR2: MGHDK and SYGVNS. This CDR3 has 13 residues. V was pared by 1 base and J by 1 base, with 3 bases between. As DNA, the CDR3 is TGTGCCAGCAGTGAATTCGGCACAGATACGCAGTATTTT. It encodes CASSEFGTDTQYF.

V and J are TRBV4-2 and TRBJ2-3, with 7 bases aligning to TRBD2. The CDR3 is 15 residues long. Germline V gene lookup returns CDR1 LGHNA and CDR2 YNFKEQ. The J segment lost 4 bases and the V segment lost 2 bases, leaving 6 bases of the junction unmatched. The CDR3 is CASSQYEGGADTQYF. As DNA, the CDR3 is TGTGCCAGCAGCCAATATGAGGGAGGGGCAGATACGCAGTATTTT.

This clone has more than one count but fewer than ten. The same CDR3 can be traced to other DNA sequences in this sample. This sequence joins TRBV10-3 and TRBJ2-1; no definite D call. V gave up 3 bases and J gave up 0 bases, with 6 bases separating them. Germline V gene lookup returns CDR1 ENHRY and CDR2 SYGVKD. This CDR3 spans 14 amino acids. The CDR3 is CAISETSSYNEQFF. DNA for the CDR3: TGTGCCATCAGTGAAACAAGCTCCTACAATGAGCAGTTCTTC.

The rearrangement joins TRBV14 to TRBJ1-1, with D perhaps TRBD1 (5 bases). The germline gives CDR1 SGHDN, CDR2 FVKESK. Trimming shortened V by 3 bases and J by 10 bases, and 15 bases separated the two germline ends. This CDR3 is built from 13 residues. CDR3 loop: CASSQVVGAAAFF. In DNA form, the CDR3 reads TGTGCCAGCAGCCAGGTGGTAGGGGCCGCAGCTTTCTTT.

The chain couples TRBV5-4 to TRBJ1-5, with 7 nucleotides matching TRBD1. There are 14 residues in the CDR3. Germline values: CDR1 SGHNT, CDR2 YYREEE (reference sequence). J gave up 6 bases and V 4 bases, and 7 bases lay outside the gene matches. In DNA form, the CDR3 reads TGTGCCAGCAGCATGACAGGGTCGGGTCAGCCCCAGCATTTT. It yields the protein CASSMTGSGQPQHF.

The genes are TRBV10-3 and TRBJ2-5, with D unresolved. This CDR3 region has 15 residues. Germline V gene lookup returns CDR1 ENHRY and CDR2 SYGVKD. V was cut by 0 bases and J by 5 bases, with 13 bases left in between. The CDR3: CAISESSNTRETQYF. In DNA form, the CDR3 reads TGTGCCATCAGTGAGTCGTCGAACACGAGGGAGACCCAGTACTTC.

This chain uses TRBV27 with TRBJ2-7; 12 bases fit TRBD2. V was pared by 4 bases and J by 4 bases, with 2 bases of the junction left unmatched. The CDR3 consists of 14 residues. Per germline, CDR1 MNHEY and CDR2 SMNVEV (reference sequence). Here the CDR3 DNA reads TGTGCCAGCAGTTCCGGGACTAGCGGGTACGAGCAGTACTTC. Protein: CASSSGTSGYEQYF.

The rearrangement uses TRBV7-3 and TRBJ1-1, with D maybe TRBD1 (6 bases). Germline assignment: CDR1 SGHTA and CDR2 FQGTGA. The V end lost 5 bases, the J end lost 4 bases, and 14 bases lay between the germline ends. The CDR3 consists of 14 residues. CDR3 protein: CASSADSSSTEAFF. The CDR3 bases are TGTGCCAGCAGCGCGGACAGTTCTTCCACTGAAGCTTTCTTT.

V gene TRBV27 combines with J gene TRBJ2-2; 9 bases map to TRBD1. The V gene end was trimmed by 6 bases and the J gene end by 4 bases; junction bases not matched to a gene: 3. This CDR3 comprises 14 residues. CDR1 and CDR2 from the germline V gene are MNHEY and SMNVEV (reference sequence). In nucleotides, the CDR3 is TGTGCCAGCAGGGGACAGGGTGGCACCGGGGAGCTGTTTTTT. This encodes CASRGQGGTGELFF.

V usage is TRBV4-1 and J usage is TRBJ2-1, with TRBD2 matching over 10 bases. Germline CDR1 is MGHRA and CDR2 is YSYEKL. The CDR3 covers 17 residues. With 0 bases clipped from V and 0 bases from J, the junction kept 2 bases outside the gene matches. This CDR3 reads CASSQELAGSSYNEQFF. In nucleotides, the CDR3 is TGCGCCAGCAGCCAAGAACTAGCGGGGAGCTCCTACAATGAGCAGTTCTTC.

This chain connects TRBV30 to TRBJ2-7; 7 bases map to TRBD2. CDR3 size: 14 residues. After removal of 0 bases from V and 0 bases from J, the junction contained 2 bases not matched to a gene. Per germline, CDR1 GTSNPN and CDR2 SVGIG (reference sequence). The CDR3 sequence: CAWSVRGGSYEQYF. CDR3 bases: TGTGCCTGGAGTGTACGCGGGGGCTCCTACGAGCAGTACTTC.

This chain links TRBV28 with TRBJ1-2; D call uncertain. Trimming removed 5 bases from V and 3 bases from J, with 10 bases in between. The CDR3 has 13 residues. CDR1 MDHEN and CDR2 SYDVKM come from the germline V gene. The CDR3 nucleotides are TGTGCCAGCAGTGTCACTTCCGACTATGGCTACACCTTC. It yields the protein CASSVTSDYGYTF.

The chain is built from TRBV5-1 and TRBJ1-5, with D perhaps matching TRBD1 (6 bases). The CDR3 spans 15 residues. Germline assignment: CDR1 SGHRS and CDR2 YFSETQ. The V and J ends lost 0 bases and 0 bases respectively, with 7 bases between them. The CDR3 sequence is CASSLGTDSNQPQHF. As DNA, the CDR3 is TGCGCCAGCAGCTTGGGGACAGATAGCAATCAGCCCCAGCATTTT.

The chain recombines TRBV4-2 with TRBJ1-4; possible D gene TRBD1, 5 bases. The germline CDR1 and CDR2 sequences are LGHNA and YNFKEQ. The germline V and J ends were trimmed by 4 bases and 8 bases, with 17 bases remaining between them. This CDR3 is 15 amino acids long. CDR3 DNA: TGTGCCAGCAGCCCGAACGGGGGGAGAAAGGAAAAACTGTTTTTT. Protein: CASSPNGGRKEKLFF.

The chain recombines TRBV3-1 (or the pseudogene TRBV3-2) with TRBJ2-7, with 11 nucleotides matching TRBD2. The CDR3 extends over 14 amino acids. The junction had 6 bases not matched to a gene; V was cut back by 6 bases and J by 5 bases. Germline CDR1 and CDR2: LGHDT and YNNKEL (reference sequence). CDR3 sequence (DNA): TGTGCCAGCAGTCATACTAGCGGGAGTCACGAGCAGTACTTC. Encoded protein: CASSHTSGSHEQYF.